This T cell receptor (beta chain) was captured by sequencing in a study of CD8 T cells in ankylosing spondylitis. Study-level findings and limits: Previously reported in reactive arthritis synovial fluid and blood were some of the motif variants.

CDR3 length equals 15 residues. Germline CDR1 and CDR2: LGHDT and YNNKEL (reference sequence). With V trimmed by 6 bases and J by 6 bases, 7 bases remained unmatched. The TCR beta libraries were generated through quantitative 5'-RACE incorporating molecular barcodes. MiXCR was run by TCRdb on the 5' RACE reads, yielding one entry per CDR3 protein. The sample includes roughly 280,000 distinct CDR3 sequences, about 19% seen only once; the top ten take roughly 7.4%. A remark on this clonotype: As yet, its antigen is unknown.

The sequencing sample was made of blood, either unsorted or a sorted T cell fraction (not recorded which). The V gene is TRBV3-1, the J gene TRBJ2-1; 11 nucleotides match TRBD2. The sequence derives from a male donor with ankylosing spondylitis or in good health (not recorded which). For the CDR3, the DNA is TGTGCCAGCAGGTTAGCGGGGGGGCAAAGCAATGAGCAGTTCTTC. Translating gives CASRLAGGQSNEQFF.